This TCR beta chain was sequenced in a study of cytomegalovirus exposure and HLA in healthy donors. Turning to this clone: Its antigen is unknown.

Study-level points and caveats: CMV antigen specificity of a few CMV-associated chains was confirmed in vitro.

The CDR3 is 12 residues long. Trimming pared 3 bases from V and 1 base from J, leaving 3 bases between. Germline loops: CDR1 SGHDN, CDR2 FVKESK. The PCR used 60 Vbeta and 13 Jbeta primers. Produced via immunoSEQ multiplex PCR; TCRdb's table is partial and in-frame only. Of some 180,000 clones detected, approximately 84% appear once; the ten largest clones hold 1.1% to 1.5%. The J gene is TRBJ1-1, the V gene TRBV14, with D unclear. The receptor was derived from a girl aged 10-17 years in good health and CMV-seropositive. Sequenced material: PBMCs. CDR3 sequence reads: CASSHRNTEAFF. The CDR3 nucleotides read TGTGCCAGCAGCCACAGGAACACTGAAGCTTTCTTT.